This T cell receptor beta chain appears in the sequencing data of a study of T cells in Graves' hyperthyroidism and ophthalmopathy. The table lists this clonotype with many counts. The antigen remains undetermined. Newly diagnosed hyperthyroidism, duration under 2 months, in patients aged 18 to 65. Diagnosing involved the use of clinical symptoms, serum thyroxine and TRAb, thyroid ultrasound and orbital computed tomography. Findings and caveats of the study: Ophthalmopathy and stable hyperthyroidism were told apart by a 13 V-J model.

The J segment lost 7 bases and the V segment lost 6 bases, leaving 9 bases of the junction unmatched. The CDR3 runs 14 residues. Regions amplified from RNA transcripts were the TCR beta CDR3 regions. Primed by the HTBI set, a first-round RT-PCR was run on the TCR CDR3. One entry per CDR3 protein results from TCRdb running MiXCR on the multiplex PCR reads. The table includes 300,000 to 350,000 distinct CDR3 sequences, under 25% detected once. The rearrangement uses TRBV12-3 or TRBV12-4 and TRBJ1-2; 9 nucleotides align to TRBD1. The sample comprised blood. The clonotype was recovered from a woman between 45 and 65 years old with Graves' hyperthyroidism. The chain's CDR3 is CASRQPGQGFGYTF. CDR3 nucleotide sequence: TGTGCCAGCAGACAACCGGGACAGGGTTTTGGCTACACCTTC.